This record concerns one T cell receptor beta chain sequence. Different DNA sequences within this sample yield the same CDR3. Germline trimming cut 4 bases from V and 2 bases from J; bases unmatched to any gene: 3. This CDR3 contains 15 residues. Germline V gene lookup returns CDR1 SEHNR and CDR2 FQNEAQ (reference sequence). The record originates from a study of shared clonotypes between healthy human individuals. Sequencing was performed with immunoSEQ multiplex PCR; in TCRdb, only in-frame clones are kept and a portion is missing. This sample carries roughly 1,500,000 clones, 95% to 99% of them seen once, and the ten largest clones take approximately 0.44%.

The clonotype originates from a man aged 25 to 45 in good health. The chain recombines TRBV7-9 with TRBJ2-7; 12 positions agree with TRBD2. What was sequenced was naive CD4+ T cells sorted from blood. Subset denoted: CD45RA+ positively selected. For the CDR3, the DNA is TGTGCCAGCAGCTCGCTAGCGGGAGGGCCCTACGAGCAGTACTTC. Protein product: CASSSLAGGPYEQYF.